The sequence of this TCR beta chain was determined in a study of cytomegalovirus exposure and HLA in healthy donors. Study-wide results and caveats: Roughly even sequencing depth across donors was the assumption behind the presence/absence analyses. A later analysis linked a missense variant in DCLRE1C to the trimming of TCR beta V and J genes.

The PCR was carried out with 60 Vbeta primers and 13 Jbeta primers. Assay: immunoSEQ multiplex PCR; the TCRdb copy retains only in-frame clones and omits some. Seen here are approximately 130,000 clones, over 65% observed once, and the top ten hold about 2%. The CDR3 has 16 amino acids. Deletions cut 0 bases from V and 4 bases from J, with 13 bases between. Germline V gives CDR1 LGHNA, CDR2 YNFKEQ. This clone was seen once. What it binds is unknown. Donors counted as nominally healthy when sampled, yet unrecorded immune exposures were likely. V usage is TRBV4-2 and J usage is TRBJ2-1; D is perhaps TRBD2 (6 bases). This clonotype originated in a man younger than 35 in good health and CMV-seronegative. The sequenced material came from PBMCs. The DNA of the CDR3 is TGTGCCAGCAGCCAAGATTCTTGGCGGGGATACAATGAGCAGTTCTTC. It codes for CASSQDSWRGYNEQFF.